Described below is a single TCR beta chain sequence and its context. Antigen unknown. These data are taken from a study of CD8 T cells in ankylosing spondylitis. Whole-study results and caveats: There was reportedly significant enrichment of clones that were disease-linked in matched ankylosing spondylitis synovial fluid. CD8+ cells made up the disease-linked clones, which were relatively rare in peripheral blood. What appeared characteristic of ankylosing spondylitis blood was a TCR beta motif of under 10 highly homologous variants.

TCRdb fed the 5' RACE reads into MiXCR, producing one record per CDR3 protein. The sample lists fewer than 500,000 distinct CDR3 sequences; about 24% were seen once. V was trimmed by 5 bases and J by 10 bases, leaving 21 bases between them. This CDR3 comprises 15 residues. Per the germline V gene, CDR1 is SGHRS and CDR2 is YFSETQ. The sequenced sample was blood, either unsorted or a sorted T cell fraction (not recorded which). The chain recombines TRBV5-1 with TRBJ1-4; perhaps TRBD1 as D (5 bases). The clonotype comes from a male donor with ankylosing spondylitis. The CDR3: CASSSVVDSTGKLFF. DNA for the CDR3: TGCGCCAGCAGTTCGGTCGTCGACAGCACTGGAAAACTGTTTTTT.